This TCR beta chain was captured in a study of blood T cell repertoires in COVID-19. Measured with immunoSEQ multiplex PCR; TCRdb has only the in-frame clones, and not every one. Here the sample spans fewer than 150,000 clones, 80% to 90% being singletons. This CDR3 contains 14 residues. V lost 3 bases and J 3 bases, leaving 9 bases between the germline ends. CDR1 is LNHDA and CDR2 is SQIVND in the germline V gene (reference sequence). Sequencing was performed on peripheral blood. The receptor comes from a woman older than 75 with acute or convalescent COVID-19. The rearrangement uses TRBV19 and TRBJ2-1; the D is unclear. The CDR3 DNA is TGTGCCAGTAGTATCCGTTTCCGCTACAATGAGCAGTTCTTC. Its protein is CASSIRFRYNEQFF.